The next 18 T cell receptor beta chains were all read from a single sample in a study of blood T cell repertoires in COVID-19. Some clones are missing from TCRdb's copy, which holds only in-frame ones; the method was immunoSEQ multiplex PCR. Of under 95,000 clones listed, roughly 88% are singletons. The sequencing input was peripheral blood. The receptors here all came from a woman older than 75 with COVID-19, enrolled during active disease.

CDR3 DNA: TGCGCCAGCAGCCTGACTTGGGGGGTATACAATGAGCAGTTCTTC. Encoded protein: CASSLTWGVYNEQFF. The gene calls are TRBV5-1 and TRBJ2-1, with a weak D call TRBD2 (6 bases). CDR3 length: 15 residues. In germline, CDR1 is SGHRS, CDR2 YFSETQ. The V end lost 4 bases, the J end lost 4 bases, and 15 bases lay between the germline ends. Full variable domain (rest looked up from reference TRBV5-1 and TRBJ2-1): KAGVTQTPRYLIKTRGQQVTLSCSPISGHRSVSWYQQTPGQGLQFLFEYFSETQRNKGNFPGRFSGRQFSNSRSEMNVSTLELGDSALYLCASSLTWGVYNEQFFGPGTRLTVL.

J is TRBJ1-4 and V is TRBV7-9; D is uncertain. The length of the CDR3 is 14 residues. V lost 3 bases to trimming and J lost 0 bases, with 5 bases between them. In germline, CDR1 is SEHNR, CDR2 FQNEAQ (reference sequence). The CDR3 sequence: CASSFGTTNEKLFF. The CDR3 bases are TGTGCCAGCAGCTTCGGGACAACTAATGAAAAACTGTTTTTT.

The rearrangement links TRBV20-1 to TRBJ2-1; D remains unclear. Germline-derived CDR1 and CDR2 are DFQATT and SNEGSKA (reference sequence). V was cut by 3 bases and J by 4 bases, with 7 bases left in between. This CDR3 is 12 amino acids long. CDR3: CSASPRYNEQFF. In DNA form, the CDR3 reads TGCAGTGCTAGTCCCAGATACAATGAGCAGTTCTTC.

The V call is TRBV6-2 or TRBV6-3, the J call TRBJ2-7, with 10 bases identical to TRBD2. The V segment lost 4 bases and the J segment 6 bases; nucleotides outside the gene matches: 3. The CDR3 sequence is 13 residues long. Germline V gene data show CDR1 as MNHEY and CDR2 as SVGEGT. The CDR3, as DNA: TGTGCCAGCAGTTCTATAGCGGGGGGCGAGCAGTACTTC. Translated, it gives CASSSIAGGEQYF.

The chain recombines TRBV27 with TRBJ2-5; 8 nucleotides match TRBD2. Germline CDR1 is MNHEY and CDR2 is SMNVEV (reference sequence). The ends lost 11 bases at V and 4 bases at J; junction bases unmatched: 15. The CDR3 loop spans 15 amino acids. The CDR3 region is CAPPRRWAGGETQYF. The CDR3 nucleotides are TGTGCCCCCCCCCGGAGGTGGGCGGGAGGAGAGACCCAGTACTTC.

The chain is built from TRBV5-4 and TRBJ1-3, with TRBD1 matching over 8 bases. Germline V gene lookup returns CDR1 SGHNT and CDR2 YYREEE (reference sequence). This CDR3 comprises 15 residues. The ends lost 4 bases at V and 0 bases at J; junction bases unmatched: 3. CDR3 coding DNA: TGTGCCAGCAGCGCGGACAGGGACTCTGGAAACACCATATATTTT. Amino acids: CASSADRDSGNTIYF.

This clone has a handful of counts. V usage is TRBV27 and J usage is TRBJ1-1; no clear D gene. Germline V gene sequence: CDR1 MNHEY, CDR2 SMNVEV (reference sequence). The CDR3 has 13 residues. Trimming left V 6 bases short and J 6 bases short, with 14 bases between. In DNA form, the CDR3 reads TGTGCCAGCAGCTACTGGGCGGGTTCTGAAGCTTTCTTT. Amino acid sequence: CASSYWAGSEAFF.

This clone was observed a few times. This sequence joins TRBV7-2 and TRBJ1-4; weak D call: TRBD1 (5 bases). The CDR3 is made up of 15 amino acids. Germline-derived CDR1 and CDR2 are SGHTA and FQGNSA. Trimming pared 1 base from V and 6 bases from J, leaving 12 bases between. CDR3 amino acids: CASSLGTGWDEKLFF. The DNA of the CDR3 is TGTGCCAGCAGCTTAGGAACAGGTTGGGATGAAAAACTGTTTTTT.

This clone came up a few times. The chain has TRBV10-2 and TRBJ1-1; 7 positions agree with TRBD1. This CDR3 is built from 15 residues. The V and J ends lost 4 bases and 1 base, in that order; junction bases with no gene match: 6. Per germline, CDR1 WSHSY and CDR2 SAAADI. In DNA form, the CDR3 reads TGCGCCAGCAGTGGGCAGGCAGGGGGGAACACTGAAGCTTTCTTT. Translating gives CASSGQAGGNTEAFF.

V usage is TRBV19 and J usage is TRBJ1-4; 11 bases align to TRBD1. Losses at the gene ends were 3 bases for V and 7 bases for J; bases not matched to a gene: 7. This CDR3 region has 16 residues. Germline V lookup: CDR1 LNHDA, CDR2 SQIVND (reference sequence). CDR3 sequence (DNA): TGTGCCAGTAGTATGGTGAGGACAGGGGGCACTGAAAAACTGTTTTTT. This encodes CASSMVRTGGTEKLFF.

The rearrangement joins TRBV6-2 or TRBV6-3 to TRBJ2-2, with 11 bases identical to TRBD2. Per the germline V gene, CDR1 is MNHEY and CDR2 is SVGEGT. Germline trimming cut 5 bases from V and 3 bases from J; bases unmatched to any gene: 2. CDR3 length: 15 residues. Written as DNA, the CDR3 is TGTGCCAGCAGTAAACTAGCGGGGGACACCGGGGAGCTGTTTTTT. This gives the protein CASSKLAGDTGELFF.

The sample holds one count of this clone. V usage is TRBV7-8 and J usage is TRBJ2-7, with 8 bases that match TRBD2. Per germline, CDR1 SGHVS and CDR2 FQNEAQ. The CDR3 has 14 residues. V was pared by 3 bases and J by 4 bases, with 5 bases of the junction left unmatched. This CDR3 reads CASSFAGGRYEQYF. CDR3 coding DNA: TGTGCCAGCAGCTTCGCGGGAGGTCGGTACGAGCAGTACTTC.

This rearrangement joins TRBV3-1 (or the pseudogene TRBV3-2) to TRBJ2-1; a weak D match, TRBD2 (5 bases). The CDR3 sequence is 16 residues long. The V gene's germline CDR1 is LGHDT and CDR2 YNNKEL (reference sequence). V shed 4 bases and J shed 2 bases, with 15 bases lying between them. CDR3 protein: CASSRLPGLAYNEQFF. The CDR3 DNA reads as TGTGCCAGCAGCCGCCTACCCGGACTCGCCTACAATGAGCAGTTCTTC.

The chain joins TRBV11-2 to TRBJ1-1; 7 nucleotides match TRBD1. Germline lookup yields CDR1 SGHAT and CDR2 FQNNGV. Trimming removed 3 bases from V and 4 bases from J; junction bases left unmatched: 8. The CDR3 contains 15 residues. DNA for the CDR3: TGTGCCAGCAGCTTGAACAGGGGCGAGGGCACTGAAGCTTTCTTT. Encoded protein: CASSLNRGEGTEAFF.

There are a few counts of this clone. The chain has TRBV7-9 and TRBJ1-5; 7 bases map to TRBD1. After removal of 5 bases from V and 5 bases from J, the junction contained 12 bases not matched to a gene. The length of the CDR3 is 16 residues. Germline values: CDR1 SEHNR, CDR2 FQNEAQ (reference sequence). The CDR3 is CASSGSRGLGDQPQHF. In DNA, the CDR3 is TGTGCCAGCAGCGGCAGCAGGGGGTTGGGGGATCAGCCCCAGCATTTT. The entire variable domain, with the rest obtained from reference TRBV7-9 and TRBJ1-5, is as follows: DTGVSQNPRHKITKRGQNVTFRCDPISEHNRLYWYRQTLGQGPEFLTYFQNEAQLEKSRLLSDRFSAERPKGSFSTLEIQRTEQGDSAMYLCASSGSRGLGDQPQHFGDGTRLSIL.

Here the CDR3 reads CASSLQGAGNTIYF. CDR3 nucleotide sequence: TGTGCCAGCTCACTCCAGGGCGCTGGAAACACCATATATTTT. The chain is built from TRBV18 and TRBJ1-3, with D perhaps TRBD1 (5 bases). Trimming cost V 4 bases and J 2 bases, with 9 bases left between them. CDR3 size: 14 residues. The germline CDR1 and CDR2 sequences are KGHSH and LQKENI.

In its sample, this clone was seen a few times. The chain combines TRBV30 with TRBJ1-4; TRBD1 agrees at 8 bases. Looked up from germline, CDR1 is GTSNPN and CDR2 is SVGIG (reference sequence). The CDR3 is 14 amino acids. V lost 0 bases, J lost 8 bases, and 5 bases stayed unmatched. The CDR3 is CAWSVDRVGEKLFF. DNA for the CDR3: TGTGCCTGGAGTGTGGACAGGGTGGGAGAAAAACTGTTTTTT.

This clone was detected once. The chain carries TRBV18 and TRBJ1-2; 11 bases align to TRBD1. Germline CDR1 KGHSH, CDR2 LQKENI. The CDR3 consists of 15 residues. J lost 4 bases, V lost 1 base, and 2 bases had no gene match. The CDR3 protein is CASSPLGQGGYGYTF. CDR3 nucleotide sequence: TGTGCCAGCTCACCACTGGGACAGGGGGGCTATGGCTACACCTTC.